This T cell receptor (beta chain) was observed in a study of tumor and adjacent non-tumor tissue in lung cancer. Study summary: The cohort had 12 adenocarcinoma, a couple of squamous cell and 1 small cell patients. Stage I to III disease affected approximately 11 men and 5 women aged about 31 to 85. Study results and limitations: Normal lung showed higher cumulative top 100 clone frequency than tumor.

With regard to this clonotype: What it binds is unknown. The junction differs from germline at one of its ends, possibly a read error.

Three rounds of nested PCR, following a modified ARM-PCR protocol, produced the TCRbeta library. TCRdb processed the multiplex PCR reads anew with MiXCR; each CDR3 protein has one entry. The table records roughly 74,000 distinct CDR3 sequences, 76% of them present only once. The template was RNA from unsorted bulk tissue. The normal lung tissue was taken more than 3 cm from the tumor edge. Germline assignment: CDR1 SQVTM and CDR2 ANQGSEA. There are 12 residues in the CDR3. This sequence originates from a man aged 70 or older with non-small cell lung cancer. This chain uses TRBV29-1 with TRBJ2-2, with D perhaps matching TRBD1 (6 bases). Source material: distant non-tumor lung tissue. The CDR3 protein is CSVGTGTGELFF. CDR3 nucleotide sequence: TGCAGCGTTGGAACAGGGACCGGGGAACTGTTTTTT.